These 8 T cell receptor beta chains came from one sample sequenced in a study of identical twins. TCRdb re-called the 5' RACE reads with MiXCR, one entry per CDR3 protein. In the table there are 650,000 to 750,000 distinct CDR3 sequences, approximately 22% of which are singletons. These data were also filed under a second study, of T cells expressing NK-cell markers.

Sequenced input: PBMCs. The receptors were gathered from a woman aged 18-29 years in good health.

V and J are TRBV7-9 and TRBJ2-5; D gene unclear. The V and J ends lost 1 base and 5 bases respectively, with 11 bases between them. This CDR3 contains 14 residues. The germline gives CDR1 SEHNR, CDR2 FQNEAQ (reference sequence). CDR3 sequence: CASSLGVSAETQYF. CDR3 DNA: TGTGCCAGCAGCTTAGGGGTCAGCGCTGAGACCCAGTACTTC.

The J gene is TRBJ2-5, the V gene TRBV29-1; tentative D call: TRBD2 (5 bases). V lost 2 bases, J lost 13 bases, and 11 bases lay in between. Germline V CDR1 and CDR2: SQVTM, ANQGSEA. This CDR3 comprises 10 residues. In DNA form, the CDR3 reads TGCAGCGTTGAAAGAGGGTTGTCGTACTTC. Its protein is CSVERGLSYF.

This clonotype has ten or more counts. The chain joins TRBV12-3 or TRBV12-4 to TRBJ2-3, with D perhaps given as TRBD1 or TRBD2 (7 bases each). The CDR3 is 14 amino acids. Trimming left V 4 bases short and J 3 bases short, with 11 bases between. This CDR3 reads CASSSRGGTDTQYF. CDR3 nucleotides: TGTGCCAGCAGTTCCAGGGGGGGGACAGATACGCAGTATTTT.

This clonotype was picked up a small number of times. The chain combines TRBV5-6 with TRBJ1-5; possibly TRBD1 for D (5 bases). From germline, CDR1 is SGHDT and CDR2 YYEEEE. This CDR3 comprises 16 residues. As DNA, the CDR3 is TGTTCCCACAAGCCTGGGGGTGGAGGAGGCAATCAGCCCCAGCATTTT. Amino acids: CSHKPGGGGGNQPQHF. The full variable domain, completed using reference TRBV5-6 and TRBJ1-5, is DAGVTQSPTHLIKTRGQQVTLRCSPKSGHDTVSWYQQALGQGPQFIFQYYEEEERQRGNFPDRFSGHQFPNYSSELNVNALLLGDSALYLCSHKPGGGGGNQPQHFGDGTRLSIL.

There are many counts of this clonotype. The chain uses TRBV10-2 and TRBJ2-5; the D gene is possibly TRBD2 (6 bases). The CDR3 runs to 11 residues. Per germline, CDR1 WSHSY and CDR2 SAAADI. Trimming took off 8 bases at V and 5 bases at J, with 9 bases between the two ends. CDR3 amino acids: CASVGGETQYF. The CDR3 region has the DNA TGCGCCAGCGTTGGGGGGGAGACCCAGTACTTC.

The chain combines TRBV5-1 with TRBJ2-3, with a tentative D call TRBD2 (6 bases). The CDR3 runs 13 residues. Trimming removed 5 bases from V and 3 bases from J, with 10 bases in between. In germline, CDR1 is SGHRS, CDR2 YFSETQ. CDR3: CASRRTTTDTQYF. CDR3 nucleotides: TGCGCCAGCAGACGGACTACTACAGATACGCAGTATTTT.

This clonotype was counted a few times. Sequence at one end of the junction differs from germline and may be a read error. The rearrangement joins TRBV7-2 to TRBJ2-2; TRBD2 matches at 7 bases. The CDR3 spans 13 residues. The germline V gene has CDR1 SGHTA and CDR2 FQGNSA. The CDR3 DNA follows: TGTGCCAGCACCTTAGCGGGCACCGGGGAGCTGTTTTTT. It encodes CASTLAGTGELFF.

This clonotype was recorded at least ten times. The chain uses TRBV7-3 and TRBJ2-5; either TRBD1 or TRBD2 may fit D (5 bases each). This CDR3 is built from 12 residues. Trimming took off 3 bases at V and 8 bases at J, with 10 bases between the two ends. Per germline, CDR1 SGHTA and CDR2 FQGTGA. The CDR3 spells CASSFEGKTQYF. The CDR3 region has the DNA TGTGCCAGCAGCTTTGAGGGGAAAACCCAGTACTTC. Combining the CDR3 with reference TRBV7-3 and TRBJ2-5 gives the whole variable domain GAGVSQTPSNKVTEKGKYVELRCDPISGHTALYWYRQSLGQGPEFLIYFQGTGAADDSGLPNDRFFAVRPEGSVSTLKIQRTERGDSAVYLCASSFEGKTQYFGPGTRLLVL.